These T cell receptor beta chains were read from a single sample in a study of blood T cell repertoires in COVID-19. Assay: immunoSEQ multiplex PCR; the TCRdb copy retains only in-frame clones and omits some. This sample has 200,000 to 250,000 clones, with approximately 86% found just once. The specimen was peripheral blood. Receptors originate from a woman in her twenties or thirties who had recovered from COVID-19. Each CDR3 is given with its conserved first and last residue. A D gene is named only where the DNA matches it firmly.

V	D	J	DNA	CDR3
TRBV7-6	-	TRBJ2-7	TGTGCCAGCAGCGACGACATCTACGAGCAGTACTTC	CASSDDIYEQYF
TRBV6-5	-	TRBJ1-6	TGTGCCAGCAGTTACTCGACTTCCCCAGGACAACAGCTCCACTTT	CASSYSTSPGQQLHF
TRBV2	TRBD2	TRBJ2-4	TGTGCCAGCAGTCCCAGCGGGGGGGCCCAAAACATTCAGTACTTC	CASSPSGGAQNIQYF
TRBV25-1	TRBD1	TRBJ2-2	TGTGCCAGCAGTGCGACAGGGTCGGGCGGGGAGCTGTTTTTT	CASSATGSGGELFF
TRBV6-1	-	TRBJ2-1	TGTGCCAGCAGTGAACGGGGATATGAGCAGTTCTTC	CASSERGYEQFF
TRBV10-2	-	TRBJ2-7	TGCGCCAGCACCCTGACCGGGGGGCCGACCTACGAGCAGTACTTC	CASTLTGGPTYEQYF
TRBV18	-	TRBJ2-7	TGTGCCAGCTCATCCACCCCGACAGGAACCTACGAGCAGTACTTC	CASSSTPTGTYEQYF
TRBV6-1	-	TRBJ2-2	TGTGCCAGCAGTGAAGTGTTGGGTGCCGGGAGGCTGTTTTTT	CASSEVLGAGRLFF
TRBV10-3	TRBD1	TRBJ1-6	TGTGCCATCAGTGACCTTGACAGGGGAGGTGATTCACCCCTCCACTTT	CAISDLDRGGDSPLHF
TRBV7-9	-	TRBJ2-1	TGTGCCAGCAAGCCTACGGGTGGGAATGAGCAGTTCTTC	CASKPTGGNEQFF